What follows are 20 T cell receptor beta chains derived from one specimen sequenced in a study of CD8+ T cells in alopecia areata. Investigators isolated RNA and reverse transcribed it into cDNA to act as the sequencing template. Libraries were prepared by immunoSEQ multiplex PCR; TCRdb keeps only in-frame clonotypes and omits some of them. The repertoire holds more than 200,000 clones, with just over 65% as singletons. Treatment given: oral pan-JAK inhibitor, 5-10 mg twice daily. The sample consisted of CD4+ T cells sorted from blood, taken between weeks 43 and 45, from a patient treated with tofacitinib. These TCRs come from a human donor with alopecia areata.

The sample holds a few counts of this clone. The chain has TRBV18 and TRBJ2-6; possibly TRBD1 for D (6 bases). Germline V CDR1 and CDR2: KGHSH, LQKENI. V lost 6 bases, J lost 3 bases, and 12 bases lay in between. The CDR3 is 15 amino acids. The CDR3 bases are TGTGCCAGCTCCCACACAGGGATTGGGGCCAACGTCCTGACTTTC. This encodes CASSHTGIGANVLTF.

The chain links TRBV2 to TRBJ2-5; D unresolved. Germline assignment: CDR1 SNHLY and CDR2 FYNNEI. This CDR3 spans 13 amino acids. Trimming removed 4 bases at V and 5 bases at J, with 11 bases between. The CDR3 DNA sequence: TGTGCCAGCAGTGGGTCGACCGCGGAGACCCAGTACTTC. This translates into CASSGSTAETQYF.

In this sample, this clone turned up a few times. The chain links TRBV29-1 to TRBJ1-1, with D perhaps matching TRBD1 (5 bases). The germline V gene has CDR1 SQVTM and CDR2 ANQGSEA. V was shortened by 6 bases and J by 7 bases, with 9 bases between the two germline ends. CDR3 length equals 10 residues. The DNA for the CDR3 is TGCAGCGTAAGAGACAGTGAAGCTTTCTTT. It codes for CSVRDSEAFF. Full variable domain (rest looked up from reference TRBV29-1 and TRBJ1-1): SAVISQKPSRDICQRGTSLTIQCQVDSQVTMMFWYRQQPGQSLTLIATANQGSEATYESGFVIDKFPISRPNLTFSTLTVSNMSPEDSSIYLCSVRDSEAFFGQGTRLTVV.

The rearrangement uses TRBV9 and TRBJ2-5; a possible D gene is TRBD2 (6 bases). This CDR3 comprises 14 residues. The V end was cut by 0 bases, the J end by 5 bases, with 11 bases between. Germline CDR1 and CDR2: SGDLS and YYNGEE. CDR3 in amino acids: CASSVDPSDETQYF. CDR3 bases: TGTGCCAGCAGCGTAGATCCTAGCGACGAGACCCAGTACTTC.

The chain is built from TRBV2 and TRBJ2-1, with TRBD2 matching over 10 bases. This CDR3 region has 15 residues. Germline V gene sequence: CDR1 SNHLY, CDR2 FYNNEI. The trim removed 6 bases at V and 10 bases at J, leaving 12 bases unmatched. The CDR3 protein is CASSSLSGGANEQFF. Here the CDR3 DNA reads TGTGCCAGCAGCTCTTTAAGCGGGGGGGCGAACGAGCAGTTCTTC.

The gene calls are TRBV19 and TRBJ1-5; D gene ambiguous. The V end lost 0 bases, the J end lost 5 bases, and 5 bases lay between the germline ends. The CDR3 contains 13 residues. CDR1 is LNHDA and CDR2 is SQIVND in the germline V gene (reference sequence). The CDR3, as DNA: TGTGCCAGTAGTATAGACGTAGATCAGCCCCAGCATTTT. It encodes CASSIDVDQPQHF.

V and J are TRBV5-6 and TRBJ2-1, with D maybe TRBD1 (6 bases). The CDR3 runs 16 residues. Germline CDR1 is SGHDT and CDR2 is YYEEEE. The V gene lost 1 base and the J gene lost 3 bases, with 14 bases spanning the gap. This CDR3 reads CASSLNTGHNYNEQFF. The CDR3, as DNA: TGTGCCAGCAGCTTGAATACGGGACATAACTACAATGAGCAGTTCTTC.

This clone was observed a single time. This sequence joins TRBV7-9 and TRBJ2-7; TRBD1 matches 8 bases. Per the germline V gene, CDR1 is SEHNR and CDR2 is FQNEAQ (reference sequence). The CDR3 sequence is 13 residues long. V shed 8 bases, J shed 7 bases, and the junction held 10 bases outside the gene matches. The CDR3 sequence: CASSGTTGGEQYF. Here the CDR3 DNA reads TGTGCCAGCTCGGGAACTACAGGGGGTGAGCAGTACTTC.

A remark on this clone: Germline and junction disagree at one end, which may indicate a read error. The chain joins TRBV5-1 to TRBJ1-2; D perhaps matches TRBD1 (5 bases). CDR3 length: 14 amino acids. CDR1 is SGHRS, CDR2 YFSETQ, per germline. The CDR3 protein is CASSYSGTKYGYTF. CDR3 DNA: TGCGCCAGCAGTTACTCCGGGACTAAGTATGGCTACACCTTC. Based on the CDR3 plus reference TRBV5-1 and TRBJ1-2, the full variable domain is KAGVTQTPRYLIKTRGQQVTLSCSPISGHRSVSWYQQTPGQGLQFLFEYFSETQRNKGNFPGRFSGRQFSNSRSEMNVSTLELGDSALYLCASSYSGTKYGYTFGSGTRLTVV.

This clone appeared once. The CDR3 nucleotides are TGTGCCAGCAGTACAGGGGGCGCCTACGAGCAGTACTTC. It specifies CASSTGGAYEQYF. This chain connects TRBV28 to TRBJ2-7, with 9 positions matching TRBD1. Germline V gives CDR1 MDHEN, CDR2 SYDVKM. The CDR3 loop spans 13 amino acids. Trimming at V came to 5 bases and at J to 2 bases, leaving 1 base not matched to a gene.

The rearrangement joins TRBV29-1 to TRBJ1-2; no clear D gene. Trimming took 6 bases from V and 6 from J, leaving 11 bases between them. Germline V gene data show CDR1 as SQVTM and CDR2 as ANQGSEA. This CDR3 has 11 amino acids. CDR3 in amino acids: CSVRQINGYTF. The CDR3 coding sequence is TGCAGCGTCAGGCAGATCAATGGCTACACCTTC.

This clone has only a few counts. The chain carries TRBV29-1 and TRBJ2-2; 7 bases are shared with TRBD1. The CDR3 totals 15 residues. Trimming took 4 bases from V and 0 from J; bases not matched to a gene: 5. Germline V gene lookup returns CDR1 SQVTM and CDR2 ANQGSEA. CDR3 in amino acids: CSVAGTAANTGELFF. The CDR3 DNA reads TGCAGCGTTGCGGGGACAGCCGCGAACACCGGGGAGCTGTTTTTT.

This CDR3 is CASSLGIRETQYF. CDR3 bases: TGTGCCAGCAGCTTAGGCATAAGAGAGACCCAGTACTTC. The genes are TRBV7-2 and TRBJ2-5; no reliable D call. The CDR3 extends over 13 amino acids. The ends were cut back, 1 base at V and 4 bases at J, with 7 bases in the middle. Germline loops: CDR1 SGHTA, CDR2 FQGNSA.

In DNA form, the CDR3 reads TGTGCCAGCAGCAAACCGGGACAGAATAATTCACCCCTCCACTTT. It is translated as CASSKPGQNNSPLHF. The gene calls are TRBV13 and TRBJ1-6; 7 positions match TRBD1. Trimming at V came to 5 bases and at J to 5 bases, leaving 6 bases not matched to a gene. CDR1 PRHDT and CDR2 FYEKMQ come from the germline V gene (reference sequence). CDR3 length: 15 residues.

The V call is TRBV29-1, the J call TRBJ1-1; possibly TRBD1 for D (6 bases). The CDR3 has 13 residues. Trimming stripped 6 bases from V and 7 bases from J, with 18 bases between. Germline V gives CDR1 SQVTM, CDR2 ANQGSEA. CDR3 loop: CSVDPRGAGEAFF. CDR3 nucleotide sequence: TGCAGCGTGGACCCCCGGGGGGCAGGTGAAGCTTTCTTT.

This clone was picked up a small number of times. The CDR3 bases are TGTGCCAGCAGCTTTCAGGGGGGCCAACAAGAGACCCAGTACTTC. Residues: CASSFQGGQQETQYF. This rearrangement joins TRBV7-2 to TRBJ2-5, with a tentative D call TRBD1 (7 bases). The CDR3 runs to 15 residues. The germline V and J ends were trimmed by 3 bases and 2 bases, with 13 bases remaining between them. CDR1 and CDR2 from the germline V gene are SGHTA and FQGNSA.

V usage is TRBV4-3 and J usage is TRBJ1-2, with 8 bases that match TRBD1. The CDR3 totals 14 residues. V dropped 0 bases and J dropped 8; count of bases not matched to a gene: 5. Germline assignment: CDR1 LGHNA and CDR2 YSLEER. CDR3 amino acids: CASSQDTGGGGYTF. The CDR3 bases are TGCGCCAGCAGCCAAGATACAGGGGGTGGCGGCTACACCTTC.

The chain employs TRBV29-1 and TRBJ2-7, with D perhaps matching TRBD1 (6 bases). Per germline, CDR1 SQVTM and CDR2 ANQGSEA. This CDR3 spans 11 amino acids. V shed 6 bases and J shed 3 bases, with 9 bases lying between them. CDR3 bases: TGCAGCGTAAAGACAGGCTACGAGCAGTACTTC. Protein product: CSVKTGYEQYF.

This rearrangement joins TRBV4-3 to TRBJ1-1; D gene uncertain. This CDR3 has 15 amino acids. Germline V gives CDR1 LGHNA, CDR2 YSLEER. Trimming cost V 7 bases and J 1 base, with 16 bases left between them. The CDR3 DNA reads TGCGCCAGCACCAGAAAGACGGACGGGAACACTGAAGCTTTCTTT. Translating gives CASTRKTDGNTEAFF.

This clone was observed once. V and J are TRBV6-5 and TRBJ2-3; D is unresolved. The CDR3 is made up of 15 amino acids. Germline V gene lookup returns CDR1 MNHEY and CDR2 SVGAGI. Trimming took 4 bases from V and 2 from J, leaving 13 bases between them. DNA of the CDR3: TGTGCCAGCAGTTCAGACTCACCCTACACAGATACGCAGTATTTT. Translated, it gives CASSSDSPYTDTQYF.